These T cell receptor beta chains were read from a single sample in a study of blood T cell repertoires in COVID-19. TCRdb keeps only in-frame clones here, not all; method: immunoSEQ multiplex PCR. The sample shows 150,000 to 200,000 clones, about 81% of them seen only once. Source material: peripheral blood. The source is a woman older than 75 with acute or convalescent COVID-19. Both conserved end residues are part of each CDR3. A D gene is named only where the DNA matches it firmly. A clone size is listed for some rows: how often the clone was seen (once, few, many), or a class if it is expanded.

d_gene | abundance | j_gene | v_gene | CDR3aa
TRBD1 | NA | TRBJ2-5 | TRBV6-5 | CASSYPTGGETQYF
NA | NA | TRBJ1-3 | TRBV21-1 | CASSKGTPDTIYF
TRBD2 | NA | TRBJ2-2 | TRBV7-9 | CASSLVAGRAETGELFF
TRBD1 | NA | TRBJ2-1 | TRBV5-6 | CASSATGKGQFF
NA | NA | TRBJ1-6 | TRBV9 | CASSADLRGKGSPLHF
TRBD1 | once | TRBJ1-2 | TRBV9 | CASSVSGGLYYGYTF
TRBD1 | NA | TRBJ1-2 | TRBV7-2 | CASSSQGGGYTF
TRBD2 | many | TRBJ2-7 | TRBV6-2/TRBV6-3 | CASSIRRGTYEQYF
TRBD1 | NA | TRBJ1-4 | TRBV7-9 | CASSGGQGPNEKLFF
TRBD1 | NA | TRBJ1-3 | TRBV7-9 | CASSPPDRGGNTIYF
NA | NA | TRBJ2-4 | TRBV5-1 | CASSSGLAIGMGIQYF
TRBD2 | NA | TRBJ2-1 | TRBV30 | CAWLLTSGRTYNEQFF
NA | NA | TRBJ2-1 | TRBV30 | CAWSVLALDEQFF
NA | NA | TRBJ1-1 | TRBV5-1 | CASSLVGGGTEAFF
NA | NA | TRBJ1-3 | TRBV5-8 | CASSLVRTFSGNTIYF
TRBD1 | NA | TRBJ2-7 | TRBV29-1 | CSVRQGAGEQYF
NA | NA | TRBJ1-3 | TRBV19 | CATTGPTSGNTIYF
TRBD2 | NA | TRBJ2-7 | TRBV4-3 | CASSKTSGDTYEQYF
NA | once | TRBJ2-7 | TRBV5-1 | CASSLDPGVPGYEQYF
NA | NA | TRBJ2-7 | TRBV21-1 | CASSTKTLAGGLYEQYF
NA | NA | TRBJ1-1 | TRBV19 | CASSIWAGETEAFF